Sequencing of this TCR beta chain was carried out in a study of cytomegalovirus exposure and HLA in healthy donors. General study results and limits: Because they were indistinguishable, some V segments, including TRBV6-2 and TRBV6-3, were excluded.

Amplification used 60 Vbeta primers and 13 Jbeta primers. Method: immunoSEQ multiplex PCR; TCRdb's copy keeps in-frame clones and lacks some. The data show around 140,000 clones, about 70% seen once. Trimming took off 1 base at V and 6 bases at J, with 18 bases between the two ends. The CDR3 sequence is 16 residues long. The germline gives CDR1 LNHNV, CDR2 YYDKDF (reference sequence). Concerning this clone itself: Its specificity is unknown.

Healthy individuals who donated bone marrow served as the donors. Sequencing was carried out using PBMCs. The chain is built from TRBV15 and TRBJ1-2; D perhaps matches TRBD1 (5 bases). This TCR was recovered from a male donor in good health and CMV-seronegative. As DNA, the CDR3 is TGTGCCACCAGCAGAGTTACGACAGCGAGATCGGATGGCTACACCTTC. This gives the protein CATSRVTTARSDGYTF. The full variable domain, its missing parts supplied by reference TRBV15 and TRBJ1-2, is DAMVIQNPRYQVTQFGKPVTLSCSQTLNHNVMYWYQQKSSQAPKLLFHYYDKDFNNEADTPDNFQSRRPNTSFCFLDIRSPGLGDTAMYLCATSRVTTARSDGYTFGSGTRLTVV.